A single sample gave rise to the 29 T cell receptor beta chains below, sequenced in a study of cytomegalovirus exposure and HLA in healthy donors. In the PCR, 60 Vbeta and 13 Jbeta primers were used. TCRdb's copy holds only in-frame clones and misses some; the assay was immunoSEQ multiplex PCR. The table includes roughly 150,000 clones, about three quarters detected once. Sequenced sample: PBMCs. The receptors come from a middle-aged woman in good health and CMV-seropositive.

The chain couples TRBV7-9 to TRBJ2-5; 8 bases are a match to TRBD1. Trimming at V came to 6 bases and at J to 5 bases, leaving 14 bases not matched to a gene. CDR1 is SEHNR, CDR2 FQNEAQ, per germline (reference sequence). The CDR3 is made up of 16 amino acids. This chain's CDR3 is CASSSLGQGRGETQYF. For the CDR3, the DNA is TGTGCCAGCAGTTCCCTTGGACAGGGTCGAGGGGAGACCCAGTACTTC.

CDR3 sequence reads: CASSFAAGEAFF. The CDR3 region has the DNA TGTGCCAGCAGCTTCGCCGCAGGGGAAGCTTTCTTT. The chain joins TRBV7-9 to TRBJ1-1, with a possible D match to TRBD1 (5 bases). The CDR3 has 12 residues. Germline-derived CDR1 and CDR2 are SEHNR and FQNEAQ (reference sequence). The V gene lost 3 bases and the J gene lost 8 bases, with 10 bases spanning the gap.

J is TRBJ2-1 and V is TRBV5-8; D possibly corresponds to TRBD2 (6 bases). V shed 3 bases and J shed 8 bases, with 18 bases lying between them. The germline V gene has CDR1 SGHTS and CDR2 YDEGEE. This CDR3 region has 15 residues. The CDR3 nucleotides read TGTGCCAGCAGCTGGGCGACTAGTTTATTTGATGAGCAGTTCTTC. It is translated as CASSWATSLFDEQFF.

This clone was seen a single time. This sequence joins TRBV7-2 and TRBJ1-4, with 9 bases matching TRBD1. The CDR3 runs to 18 residues. V dropped 1 base and J dropped 0; count of bases not matched to a gene: 6. From germline, CDR1 is SGHTA and CDR2 FQGNSA. The CDR3 nucleotides are TGTGCCAGCAGCTTAGTAGGGACAGGGTCAACAACTAATGAAAAACTGTTTTTT. As protein: CASSLVGTGSTTNEKLFF.

This chain links TRBV7-2 with TRBJ1-2, with 7 bases that match TRBD1. After removal of 4 bases from V and 4 bases from J, the junction contained 6 bases not matched to a gene. There are 14 residues in the CDR3. From germline, CDR1 is SGHTA and CDR2 FQGNSA. The CDR3, as DNA: TGTGCCAGCAGCTCCAGACAGGGATTCTATGGCTACACCTTC. Protein sequence: CASSSRQGFYGYTF.

This clone was counted a single time. The chain links TRBV10-1 to TRBJ2-7, with 8 bases matching TRBD1. V trimming: 8 bases; J trimming: 6 bases; junction bases outside the gene matches: 6. The CDR3 runs 12 residues. The germline V gene encodes CDR1 WNHNN and CDR2 SYGVQD (reference sequence). The CDR3 DNA reads TGCGCCAGCGGACAGGGAACGGGCGAGCAGTACTTC. Translating it yields CASGQGTGEQYF.

A single count supports this clone. CDR3 residues: CASSVLMVGTDGANVLTF. The CDR3 DNA reads as TGTGCCAGCAGTGTTTTAATGGTCGGGACAGACGGGGCCAACGTCCTGACTTTC. J is TRBJ2-6 and V is TRBV2, with 7 nucleotides matching TRBD1. The V segment lost 4 bases and the J segment 4 bases; nucleotides outside the gene matches: 13. Germline V gene sequence: CDR1 SNHLY, CDR2 FYNNEI. The CDR3 contains 18 residues.

The chain employs TRBV5-8 and TRBJ2-1; possibly TRBD2 for D (5 bases). This CDR3 spans 15 amino acids. V lost 4 bases and J 5 bases, leaving 16 bases between the germline ends. Germline-derived CDR1 and CDR2 are SGHTS and YDEGEE. Written as DNA, the CDR3 is TGTGCCAGCAGCAGAGGGATTGCCCTAAACAATGAGCAGTTCTTC. This encodes CASSRGIALNNEQFF. The entire variable domain, with the rest obtained from reference TRBV5-8 and TRBJ2-1, is as follows: EAGVTQSPTHLIKTRGQQATLRCSPISGHTSVYWYQQALGLGLQFLLWYDEGEERNRGNFPPRFSGRQFPNYSSELNVNALELEDSALYLCASSRGIALNNEQFFGPGTRLTVL.

The chain links TRBV7-2 to TRBJ2-7, with TRBD1 identical over 9 bases. From germline, CDR1 is SGHTA and CDR2 FQGNSA. There are 15 residues in the CDR3. The V gene end was trimmed by 5 bases and the J gene end by 1 base; junction bases not matched to a gene: 6. CDR3 in amino acids: CASSLLGTGSYEQYF. CDR3 nucleotide sequence: TGTGCCAGCAGCCTGCTCGGGACAGGGTCCTACGAGCAGTACTTC.

The V call is TRBV7-2, the J call TRBJ1-4, with unresolved D. The CDR3 runs 12 residues. Germline CDR1 is SGHTA and CDR2 is FQGNSA. V lost 1 base, J lost 7 bases, and 4 bases lay in between. CDR3 amino acids: CASSLVSEKLFF. As DNA, the CDR3 is TGTGCCAGCAGCTTAGTTAGTGAAAAACTGTTTTTT.

The CDR3 DNA reads as TGCGCCAGCAGCTCCCCCGAGCCTTATGGCTACACCTTC. It specifies CASSSPEPYGYTF. The chain uses TRBV4-1 and TRBJ1-2; D uncertain. Germline V gene sequence: CDR1 MGHRA, CDR2 YSYEKL. V lost 5 bases and J lost 5, with 12 bases in between. CDR3 size: 13 residues.

The count of this clone is one. The identical CDR3 is also encoded by other nucleotide sequences in the sample. The gene calls are TRBV14 and TRBJ1-3; D is unclear. The germline CDR1 and CDR2 sequences are SGHDN and FVKESK. Trimming removed 0 bases at V and 0 bases at J, with 6 bases between. This CDR3 comprises 15 residues. The CDR3 DNA is TGTGCCAGCAGCCAAGAGAGGTACTCTGGAAACACCATATATTTT. Protein product: CASSQERYSGNTIYF.

This clone has just a few counts. The genes are TRBV4-3 and TRBJ2-2, with 7 bases that match TRBD1. The CDR3 is made up of 15 amino acids. In germline, CDR1 is LGHNA, CDR2 YSLEER. With V trimmed by 1 base and J by 5 bases, 4 bases remained unmatched. This chain's CDR3 is CASSQGKGATGELFF. CDR3 nucleotides: TGCGCCAGCAGCCAAGGGAAGGGGGCGACCGGGGAGCTGTTTTTT.

The chain links TRBV6-5 to TRBJ1-1, with 8 bases fitting TRBD1. Trimming removed 8 bases from V and 3 bases from J; junction bases left unmatched: 8. The CDR3 is 14 amino acids. Germline V gene lookup returns CDR1 MNHEY and CDR2 SVGAGI. The CDR3 spells CASSRGLDDTEAFF. In DNA form, the CDR3 reads TGTGCCAGCTCCAGGGGGCTGGATGACACTGAAGCTTTCTTT.

The rearrangement uses TRBV7-2 and TRBJ2-7; the D is unclear. Germline values: CDR1 SGHTA, CDR2 FQGNSA. Trimming removed 4 bases from V and 0 bases from J, with 10 bases in between. The CDR3 totals 14 residues. CDR3 nucleotide sequence: TGTGCCAGCAGCTCCCTTGAGGCCTCCTACGAGCAGTACTTC. This sequence encodes CASSSLEASYEQYF.

V and J are TRBV27 and TRBJ2-7; D might be TRBD2 (6 bases). There are 12 residues in the CDR3. Trimming took off 9 bases at V and 4 bases at J, with 13 bases between the two ends. Germline CDR1 is MNHEY and CDR2 is SMNVEV (reference sequence). The CDR3 nucleotides read TGTGCCAGATACGGGGGACGATACGAGCAGTACTTC. Protein: CARYGGRYEQYF.

This clone occurred a few times. The chain joins TRBV4-1 to TRBJ2-7; 13 bases align to TRBD2. Trimming removed 4 bases from V and 6 bases from J; junction bases left unmatched: 12. Germline V gene sequence: CDR1 MGHRA, CDR2 YSYEKL. The CDR3 contains 17 residues. In DNA form, the CDR3 reads TGCGCCAGCAGCCGCACACTAGCGGGGGGGCCCCCGGGCGAGCAGTACTTC. This gives the protein CASSRTLAGGPPGEQYF.

The V and J genes are TRBV5-1 and TRBJ1-2; TRBD1 aligns across 9 bases. CDR1 and CDR2 from the germline V gene are SGHRS and YFSETQ. With V trimmed by 4 bases and J by 2 bases, 6 bases remained unmatched. The CDR3 contains 15 residues. The CDR3 is CASSPTGTGNYGYTF. CDR3 nucleotide sequence: TGCGCCAGCAGCCCAACCGGGACAGGGAACTATGGCTACACCTTC.

Remarks on this clone: A junction end diverges from the germline sequence, so it may reflect a read error. The chain recombines TRBV4-2 with TRBJ2-5; 11 nucleotides line up with TRBD1. Germline assignment: CDR1 LGHNA and CDR2 YNFKEQ. There are 18 residues in the CDR3. The CDR3 loop is CASSRGTGGEGGQEAQYF. CDR3 nucleotide sequence: TGTGCCAGCAGCCGGGGGACAGGGGGAGAGGGTGGCCAAGAGGCCCAGTACTTC.

V is TRBV5-6 and J is TRBJ2-5, with a tentative D call TRBD1 (6 bases). The length of the CDR3 is 14 residues. Germline CDR1 and CDR2: SGHDT and YYEEEE. The germline V and J ends were trimmed by 5 bases and 4 bases, with 15 bases remaining between them. Here the CDR3 DNA reads TGTGCCAGCAGACCTGGACAGCGGCGAGAGACCCAGTACTTC. The encoded protein is CASRPGQRRETQYF.

On this clone itself: Additional DNA sequences in this sample encode the identical CDR3. J is TRBJ2-2 and V is TRBV6-5; a possible D gene is TRBD1 (6 bases). This CDR3 is built from 12 residues. Germline-derived CDR1 and CDR2 are MNHEY and SVGAGI. V lost 6 bases and J 5 bases, leaving 7 bases between the germline ends. The DNA for the CDR3 is TGTGCCAGCAGCAGGGGAACCGGGGAGCTGTTTTTT. Protein product: CASSRGTGELFF.

This clone was recorded only once. The V call is TRBV18, the J call TRBJ2-5, with no clear D. The J call is doubtful: the DNA matches TRBJ2-7 better. The CDR3 loop spans 12 amino acids. In germline, CDR1 is KGHSH, CDR2 LQKENI. The CDR3 DNA reads TGTGCCAGCTCACCTGATTCCTACGAGCAGTACTTC. Amino acids: CASSPDSYEQYF.

The chain recombines TRBV28 with TRBJ1-2, with D perhaps matching TRBD1 (6 bases). This CDR3 has 16 residues. CDR1 and CDR2 from the germline V gene are MDHEN and SYDVKM. Trimming left V 1 base short and J 7 bases short, with 19 bases between. The CDR3 DNA reads TGTGCCAGCAGTTTATATTCGGCCAGGGGACCTGGTGGCTACACCTTC. Translating it yields CASSLYSARGPGGYTF.

The V gene is TRBV14, the J gene TRBJ2-1; 7 nucleotides match TRBD1. The CDR3 runs to 15 residues. The trim removed 2 bases at V and 12 bases at J, leaving 13 bases unmatched. Per the germline V gene, CDR1 is SGHDN and CDR2 is FVKESK. CDR3 in amino acids: CASSQPWAGGEGQFF. The CDR3 DNA reads TGTGCCAGCAGCCAACCATGGGCAGGGGGAGAGGGGCAGTTCTTC.

V is TRBV6-6 and J is TRBJ2-1, with TRBD2 as a possible D gene (6 bases). The CDR3 contains 13 residues. Trimming removed 6 bases from V and 5 bases from J, with 11 bases in between. The germline CDR1 and CDR2 sequences are MNHNY and SVGAGI (reference sequence). The CDR3: CASRDPGDNEQFF. CDR3 DNA sequence: TGTGCCAGCAGAGACCCGGGGGACAATGAGCAGTTCTTC.

This chain connects TRBV7-3 to TRBJ2-2; D may be TRBD2 (6 bases). The V end was cut by 4 bases, the J end by 4 bases, with 13 bases between. Germline V gene sequence: CDR1 SGHTA, CDR2 FQGTGA. The CDR3 runs 15 residues. CDR3 DNA: TGTGCCAGCAGCTCCGGCGCGGGGAGCACCGGGGAGCTGTTTTTT. Its translation is CASSSGAGSTGELFF. Full variable domain (remainder filled in from reference TRBV7-3 and TRBJ2-2): GAGVSQTPSNKVTEKGKYVELRCDPISGHTALYWYRQSLGQGPEFLIYFQGTGAADDSGLPNDRFFAVRPEGSVSTLKIQRTERGDSAVYLCASSSGAGSTGELFFGEGSRLTVL.

Only a few counts were recorded for this clone. This sequence joins TRBV7-3 and TRBJ2-7; a weak D match, TRBD2 (5 bases). Germline CDR1 SGHTA, CDR2 FQGTGA. V dropped 5 bases and J dropped 9 bases, with 17 bases sitting between them. The CDR3 contains 13 residues. Here the CDR3 DNA reads TGTGCCAGCAGCCCATCGAGCACGGGGTGGCAGTACTTC. It translates to CASSPSSTGWQYF.

This chain uses TRBV28 with TRBJ1-6, with 7 bases lining up with TRBD1. Germline V CDR1 and CDR2: MDHEN, SYDVKM. The ends lost 3 bases at V and 9 bases at J; junction bases unmatched: 17. The CDR3 is made up of 18 amino acids. CDR3 in DNA: TGTGCCAGCAGTTTCCTCAATTACCGGGACAGAAATGGTTCACCCCTCCACTTT. It specifies CASSFLNYRDRNGSPLHF. The full variable domain, with the rest looked up from reference TRBV28 and TRBJ1-6, is DVKVTQSSRYLVKRTGEKVFLECVQDMDHENMFWYRQDPGLGLRLIYFSYDVKMKEKGDIPEGYSVSREKKERFSLILESASTNQTSMYLCASSFLNYRDRNGSPLHFGNGTRLTVT.

The genes are TRBV19 and TRBJ1-1; perhaps TRBD1 as D (5 bases). V lost 7 bases and J 4 bases, leaving 16 bases between the germline ends. This CDR3 contains 14 residues. The germline CDR1 and CDR2 sequences are LNHDA and SQIVND (reference sequence). The CDR3 is CASTGFLSGTEAFF. In nucleotides, the CDR3 is TGTGCCAGTACAGGGTTTTTATCCGGCACTGAAGCTTTCTTT.